Following are 15 T cell receptor beta chains from one sample sequenced in a study of cytomegalovirus exposure and HLA in healthy donors (dated by TCRdb to about 2017). Library preparation was by the immunoSEQ multiplex PCR assay. For the multiplex PCR, a mixture combining 60 forward primers for TCR Vbeta segments and 13 reverse primers for TCR Jbeta segments was used. Entries here come from immuneACCESS through TCRdb and include only in-frame sequences with V and J called. Some clones fail to appear in such tables; in the studies checked, an unresolved V gene covers under half of the shortfall, and the cause of the remainder is unknown. In this sample the table shows tens of thousands of clones, roughly two thirds of which occur a single time. Of the sample, roughly 5.3% is held by the ten largest clones. The sample was PBMCs. The receptors were gathered from a man aged 45-60 years in good health and CMV-seronegative.

The V call is TRBV19, the J call TRBJ2-3; a possible D gene is TRBD2 (6 bases). Germline CDR1 is LNHDA and CDR2 is SQIVND (reference sequence). The CDR3 runs to 15 residues. V lost 3 bases, J lost 2 bases, and 12 bases lay in between. The CDR3, as DNA: TGTGCCAGTAGTATCGGACTATTGCCCACAGATACGCAGTATTTT. Amino acid sequence: CASSIGLLPTDTQYF. The variable domain in full, completed from reference TRBV19 and TRBJ2-3, reads DGGITQSPKYLFRKEGQNVTLSCEQNLNHDAMYWYRQDPGQGLRLIYYSQIVNDFQKGDIAEGYSVSREKKESFPLTVTSAQKNPTAFYLCASSIGLLPTDTQYFGPGTRLTVL.

The chain employs TRBV10-3 and TRBJ1-4, with D possibly being TRBD1 (6 bases). This CDR3 region has 12 residues. Germline V gene lookup returns CDR1 ENHRY and CDR2 SYGVKD. The V and J ends lost 7 bases and 6 bases respectively, with 9 bases between them. The chain's CDR3 is CAIKGQHEKLFF. The CDR3 region has the DNA TGTGCCATCAAAGGACAGCATGAAAAACTGTTTTTT.

This clone showed up just once. The chain's CDR3 is CASAPQGRGGRDEQYF. CDR3 nucleotides: TGCGCCAGCGCTCCCCAGGGGCGGGGGGGCCGGGACGAGCAGTACTTC. This rearrangement joins TRBV5-1 to TRBJ2-7, with 9 bases identical to TRBD2. CDR1 is SGHRS, CDR2 YFSETQ, per germline. With 7 bases clipped from V and 5 bases from J, the junction kept 16 bases outside the gene matches. The CDR3 length is 16 residues.

This clone was counted a single time. The chain uses TRBV9 and TRBJ2-5; 11 nucleotides line up with TRBD2. The germline CDR1 and CDR2 sequences are SGDLS and YYNGEE. V lost 0 bases and J lost 1; bases outside the gene matches: 5. This CDR3 is 17 amino acids long. The chain's CDR3 is CASSVALAGGLQETQYF. Here the CDR3 DNA reads TGTGCCAGCAGCGTAGCGCTAGCGGGGGGCCTCCAAGAGACCCAGTACTTC.

There are a few counts of this clone. V gene TRBV5-6 combines with J gene TRBJ1-1, with TRBD1 matching over 10 bases. The CDR3 contains 15 residues. The V segment lost 4 bases and the J segment 6 bases; nucleotides outside the gene matches: 9. CDR1 is SGHDT, CDR2 YYEEEE, per germline. The CDR3 DNA is TGTGCCAGCAGCAAAAAGGACAGGGGGTCAGCTGAAGCTTTCTTT. Amino acid sequence: CASSKKDRGSAEAFF.

The V call is TRBV6-5, the J call TRBJ1-2; TRBD1 agrees at 9 bases. Germline trimming cut 4 bases from V and 4 bases from J; bases unmatched to any gene: 4. CDR1 and CDR2 from the germline V gene are MNHEY and SVGAGI. The CDR3 is 14 residues long. CDR3 in amino acids: CASSSTGGVYGYTF. The CDR3 DNA sequence: TGTGCCAGCAGTTCGACAGGGGGGGTCTATGGCTACACCTTC.

This clone was found once. The gene calls are TRBV6-6 and TRBJ1-5, with D possibly being TRBD1 (6 bases). V was pared by 4 bases and J by 7 bases, with 11 bases between. Germline-derived CDR1 and CDR2 are MNHNY and SVGAGI (reference sequence). CDR3 size: 13 residues. The CDR3 DNA reads TGTGCCAGCAGTTCTCAGGGGCACCAGCCCCAGCATTTT. This sequence encodes CASSSQGHQPQHF.

The chain employs TRBV4-1 and TRBJ2-3, with 9 bases identical to TRBD2. Germline V gives CDR1 MGHRA, CDR2 YSYEKL. The CDR3 is 18 residues long. Trimming took 0 bases from V and 5 from J; bases not matched to a gene: 12. The CDR3 DNA reads as TGCGCCAGCAGCCAAGATCGCGGGGGGGCGGTCGAGGGAGATACGCAGTATTTT. Residues: CASSQDRGGAVEGDTQYF.

The rearrangement joins TRBV7-9 to TRBJ2-3, with 10 nucleotides matching TRBD2. The CDR3 is made up of 17 amino acids. The germline gives CDR1 SEHNR, CDR2 FQNEAQ (reference sequence). The DNA of the CDR3 is TGTTCCGACCCCTTACCTCAGCGGGGGGGCCCCACAGATACGCAGTATTTT. This translates into CSDPLPQRGGPTDTQYF. Drawing the rest from reference TRBV7-9 and TRBJ2-3, the complete variable domain is DTGVSQNPRHKITKRGQNVTFRCDPISEHNRLYWYRQTLGQGPEFLTYFQNEAQLEKSRLLSDRFSAERPKGSFSTLEIQRTEQGDSAMYLCSDPLPQRGGPTDTQYFGPGTRLTVL.

The DNA of the CDR3 is TGTGCCAGCAGCACAGGGGAAGGCTATGGCTACACCTTC. This encodes CASSTGEGYGYTF. The genes are TRBV7-9 and TRBJ1-2; 7 positions agree with TRBD1. Germline CDR1 SEHNR, CDR2 FQNEAQ (reference sequence). CDR3 size: 13 residues. J was trimmed by 4 bases and V by 5 bases; bases with no gene match: 4.

This chain links TRBV6-4 with TRBJ2-3, with 9 bases aligning to TRBD2. Germline values: CDR1 MRHNA, CDR2 SNTAGT. V dropped 2 bases and J dropped 4; count of bases not matched to a gene: 7. There are 16 residues in the CDR3. The CDR3 DNA is TGTGCCAGCAGTGACCAAGCGGGGGGCCCCGCAGATACGCAGTATTTT. Amino acid sequence: CASSDQAGGPADTQYF.

The chain uses TRBV9 and TRBJ2-7; 9 nucleotides align to TRBD1. Germline-derived CDR1 and CDR2 are SGDLS and YYNGEE. This CDR3 contains 15 residues. V lost 4 bases and J lost 6; bases outside the gene matches: 11. This CDR3 is CASSPSGTGLGEQYF. The CDR3 nucleotides are TGTGCCAGCAGCCCCTCCGGGACAGGGTTAGGCGAGCAGTACTTC.

V is TRBV13 and J is TRBJ1-2; 9 positions agree with TRBD1. V lost 1 base to trimming and J lost 5 bases; unmatched junction nucleotides: 8. CDR1 PRHDT and CDR2 FYEKMQ come from the germline V gene (reference sequence). CDR3 length: 16 amino acids. The CDR3 loop reads CASSLEQGALRYGYTF. The CDR3 DNA reads as TGTGCCAGCAGCTTAGAACAGGGGGCGCTTAGGTATGGCTACACCTTC.

CDR3 in amino acids: CASSNDRNTEAFF. CDR3 nucleotides: TGTGCCAGCAGCAACGACAGAAACACTGAAGCTTTCTTT. This chain links TRBV21-1 with TRBJ1-1; the DNA was not compared with TRBD1, the D call given in the table. TRBV21-1 is a documented pseudogene. The CDR3 runs to 13 residues.

The chain has TRBV12-5 and TRBJ1-1, with no clear D. CDR1 and CDR2 (germline): LGHNT, FRNRAP. The CDR3 is made up of 13 amino acids. V was trimmed by 1 base and J by 3 bases, leaving 6 bases between them. The CDR3: CASGLGGYTEAFF. The CDR3 DNA reads as TGTGCTAGTGGTTTGGGCGGGTACACTGAAGCTTTCTTT.